The present T cell receptor (beta chain) was sequenced within a study of OX40 agonist ivuxolimab in advanced cancers. At the level of the study: Patients with prior anti-PD-1, anti-PD-L1 or anti-CTLA-4 therapy were eligible; approximately 40% had some.

People who had autoimmune disease history or systemic immunosuppression were excluded. Study observations and caveats: The authors did not determine the antigen specificity of the expanded peripheral T cells.

Libraries were prepared by immunoSEQ multiplex PCR; TCRdb keeps only in-frame clonotypes and omits some of them. Counted here are 75,000 to 95,000 clones, about 84% occurring once; the ten biggest clones make up around 0.51%. With respect to this clone: Its antigen is currently unknown.

V was pared by 2 bases and J by 0 bases, with 15 bases between. The CDR3 runs to 17 residues. Germline lookup yields CDR1 MNHNS and CDR2 SASEGT. The sequenced sample was CD4+ or CD8+ T cells sorted from blood, obtained in a trial of the OX40 agonist ivuxolimab. This TCR came from an adult with an advanced solid tumor such as melanoma, head and neck, liver or kidney cancer. The V gene is TRBV6-1, the J gene TRBJ2-3; no clear D. In nucleotides, the CDR3 is TGTGCCAGCAGTGAAATCGACTTTGGAACTAGCACAGATACGCAGTATTTT. As protein: CASSEIDFGTSTDTQYF.